This TCR beta chain was captured in a study of blood T cells in healthy people across ages. This clonotype was seen a handful of times. Its specificity is unknown. For the second PCR, which ran for 7 to 11 cycles, a sample-barcoded 5' primer and a J-beta primer mix were used. MiXCR, applied by TCRdb to the 5' RACE reads, yields one record per CDR3 protein. The sample holds more than 650,000 distinct CDR3 sequences, approximately 53% seen once. The CDR3 contains 13 residues. V lost 5 bases, J lost 13 bases, and 10 bases stayed unmatched. CDR1 is SGHKS and CDR2 is YYEKEE in the germline V gene (reference sequence). Notes on the study in general: Aged donors had fewer naive CD4+ cells and lower diversity than long-lived donors.

The sequence was obtained from a man older than 75 in good health. The genes are TRBV5-5 and TRBJ2-4, with TRBD2 matching over 9 bases. Sequencing was done on a sample of blood. This CDR3 reads CASSARGREEQYF. The CDR3 DNA sequence: TGTGCCAGCAGTGCTCGCGGGAGGGAAGAGCAGTACTTC.